This TCR beta chain was identified in a study of blood T cells in healthy people across ages. Across the study: When template switching was applied, about one barcoded beta molecule was captured per two T cells. Study conclusions and caveats: Unsorted PBMC material precluded a definitive naive versus antigen-experienced comparison.

As to this clonotype: What it binds is unknown.

Each sample gave at least 7 million isolated PBMCs. The ends were cut back, 0 bases at V and 5 bases at J, with 9 bases in the middle. Germline V gene data show CDR1 as SGDLS and CDR2 as YYNGEE. The CDR3 spans 14 residues. PCR was performed a second time for about 6 to 12 cycles using a sample-barcoded 5' primer and a J-beta primer mix. Each TCR beta cDNA got a 12-nucleotide random molecular identifier. TCRdb processed the 5' RACE reads anew with MiXCR; each CDR3 protein has one entry. The sample lists 650,000 to 800,000 distinct CDR3 sequences; more than 40% were seen once. The chain is built from TRBV9 and TRBJ2-1; D ambiguous. The sequence was collected from a man aged 55 to 70 in good health. The sample consisted of blood. The CDR3 loop reads CASSVAFVNNEQFF. In DNA, the CDR3 is TGTGCCAGCAGCGTAGCTTTCGTGAACAATGAGCAGTTCTTC. Drawing the rest from reference TRBV9 and TRBJ2-1, the complete variable domain is DSGVTQTPKHLITATGQRVTLRCSPRSGDLSVYWYQQSLDQGLQFLIQYYNGEERAKGNILERFSAQQFPDLHSELNLSSLELGDSALYFCASSVAFVNNEQFFGPGTRLTVL.